A single sample is the source of the 21 T cell receptor beta chains below, sequenced in a study of tumor-infiltrating lymphocytes in localized non-small cell lung cancer. Profiled with immunoSEQ multiplex PCR; TCRdb holds only in-frame clones, not every one. Found here are around 9,900 clones, 65% to 85% of them singletons; the top ten hold 9.8%. Sequencing used uninvolved lung tissue not adjacent to the tumor. Every receptor here comes from a human donor with non-small cell lung cancer.

The chain joins TRBV6-5 to TRBJ2-2; 7 bases fit TRBD2. J lost 5 bases, V lost 2 bases, and 5 bases had no gene match. The CDR3 covers 15 residues. CDR1 is MNHEY, CDR2 SVGAGI, per germline. In nucleotides, the CDR3 is TGTGCCAGCAGTTACGGCGGGAGCGGGACCGGGGAGCTGTTTTTT. It is translated as CASSYGGSGTGELFF.

In its sample, this clone was seen a few times. This chain joins TRBV6-1 and TRBJ2-7, with 9 bases aligning to TRBD2. The germline V gene encodes CDR1 MNHNS and CDR2 SASEGT. V was pared by 4 bases and J by 6 bases, with 10 bases of the junction left unmatched. The CDR3 consists of 15 residues. The CDR3 nucleotides are TGTGCCAGCAGTGTATTAGCGGGAGTACGGAGCGAGCAGTACTTC. Its protein is CASSVLAGVRSEQYF.

This clone was observed a handful of times. The chain couples TRBV5-1 to TRBJ2-7; TRBD2 matches at 7 bases. In germline, CDR1 is SGHRS, CDR2 YFSETQ. The CDR3 runs to 15 residues. With V trimmed by 1 base and J by 5 bases, 9 bases remained unmatched. This chain's CDR3 is CASSLRGSDQNEQYF. The DNA of the CDR3 is TGCGCCAGCAGCTTGCGCGGGAGCGACCAAAACGAGCAGTACTTC. Using reference TRBV5-1 and TRBJ2-7 for the parts outside the CDR3, the full variable domain is KAGVTQTPRYLIKTRGQQVTLSCSPISGHRSVSWYQQTPGQGLQFLFEYFSETQRNKGNFPGRFSGRQFSNSRSEMNVSTLELGDSALYLCASSLRGSDQNEQYFGPGTRLTVT.

The genes are TRBV29-1 and TRBJ2-4; 10 bases match TRBD1. The CDR3 loop spans 14 amino acids. V was clipped by 2 bases and J by 7 bases; unmatched bases: 5. Germline CDR1 and CDR2: SQVTM and ANQGSEA. CDR3 nucleotides: TGCAGCGTTGAAAGGGGACAGGGGTGGAACATTCAGTACTTC. Amino acid sequence: CSVERGQGWNIQYF.

This chain links TRBV7-9 with TRBJ2-1; TRBD2 agrees at 12 bases. The CDR3 covers 17 residues. CDR1 and CDR2 from the germline V gene are SEHNR and FQNEAQ (reference sequence). Trimming at V came to 2 bases and at J to 4 bases, leaving 6 bases not matched to a gene. In DNA, the CDR3 is TGTGCCAGCAGCTTATTACTAGCGGGAGGCACTTACAATGAGCAGTTCTTC. It is translated as CASSLLLAGGTYNEQFF.

The gene calls are TRBV14 and TRBJ2-5; 7 bases agree with TRBD2. Germline V lookup: CDR1 SGHDN, CDR2 FVKESK. With 4 bases clipped from V and 5 bases from J, the junction kept 1 base outside the gene matches. The length of the CDR3 is 12 residues. The CDR3 sequence: CASSRRGETQYF. The CDR3 DNA is TGTGCCAGCAGCCGGCGGGGGGAGACCCAGTACTTC.

This chain connects TRBV7-2 to TRBJ1-5, with D perhaps matching TRBD1 (5 bases). Germline V gives CDR1 SGHTA, CDR2 FQGNSA. The CDR3 length is 15 residues. The V and J ends lost 1 base and 0 bases respectively, with 7 bases between them. CDR3 protein: CASSLGGYSNQPQHF. CDR3 sequence (DNA): TGTGCCAGCAGCTTAGGGGGCTATAGCAATCAGCCCCAGCATTTT.

J is TRBJ2-2 and V is TRBV6-6; TRBD1 matches 8 bases. Trimming took 2 bases from V and 5 from J; bases not matched to a gene: 1. CDR3 size: 14 residues. Germline CDR1 reads MNHNY; CDR2 reads SVGAGI (reference sequence). The DNA of the CDR3 is TGTGCCAGCAGTTACGACAGGGGAACCGGGGAGCTGTTTTTT. This translates into CASSYDRGTGELFF.

The J gene is TRBJ1-2, the V gene TRBV30, with TRBD1 as a possible D gene (6 bases). CDR1 is GTSNPN, CDR2 SVGIG, per germline (reference sequence). The CDR3 has 15 amino acids. The V end lost 0 bases, the J end lost 4 bases, and 15 bases lay between the germline ends. The CDR3 loop is CAWSVILGGGYGYTF. Written as DNA, the CDR3 is TGTGCCTGGAGTGTAATATTAGGGGGAGGCTATGGCTACACCTTC. Looking up the rest from reference TRBV30 and TRBJ1-2 gives the full variable domain: SQTIHQWPATLVQPVGSPLSLECTVEGTSNPNLYWYRQAAGRGLQLLFYSVGIGQISSEVPQNLSASRPQDRQFILSSKKLLLSDSGFYLCAWSVILGGGYGYTFGSGTRLTVV.

The chain's CDR3 is CASSLGGTGGTNIQYF. The CDR3 DNA reads as TGTGCCAGCAGCTTGGGGGGAACAGGGGGCACAAACATTCAGTACTTC. The chain links TRBV5-4 to TRBJ2-4; 9 bases map to TRBD1. This CDR3 contains 16 residues. The germline gives CDR1 SGHNT, CDR2 YYREEE (reference sequence). Trimming at V came to 0 bases and at J to 6 bases, leaving 7 bases not matched to a gene.

The table lists this clone with a few counts. This CDR3 is CASSEMDRPNTEAFF. The CDR3 nucleotides are TGCGCCAGCAGCGAGATGGACAGGCCGAACACTGAAGCTTTCTTT. The rearrangement uses TRBV5-1 and TRBJ1-1, with 7 nucleotides matching TRBD1. Germline CDR1 SGHRS, CDR2 YFSETQ. The ends lost 4 bases at V and 1 base at J; junction bases unmatched: 7. The CDR3 extends over 15 amino acids.

V is TRBV5-4 and J is TRBJ2-7; possibly TRBD2 for D (6 bases). There are 14 residues in the CDR3. Per the germline V gene, CDR1 is SGHNT and CDR2 is YYREEE (reference sequence). V was trimmed by 0 bases and J by 2 bases, leaving 9 bases between them. The DNA of the CDR3 is TGTGCCAGCAGCTTGGAGGGGACTCCCTACGAGCAGTACTTC. Protein product: CASSLEGTPYEQYF.

This rearrangement joins TRBV25-1 to TRBJ1-5, with D tentatively TRBD1 (5 bases). Germline CDR1 reads MGHDK; CDR2 reads SYGVNS. Trimming pared 3 bases from V and 7 bases from J, leaving 13 bases between. The length of the CDR3 is 14 residues. CDR3 coding DNA: TGTGCCAGCAGTGATCGTAGGGGAATACAGCCCCAGCATTTT. This encodes CASSDRRGIQPQHF.

This clone has a handful of counts. This rearrangement joins TRBV5-4 to TRBJ2-2, with TRBD1 matching 11 bases. This CDR3 contains 16 residues. Germline V gene lookup returns CDR1 SGHNT and CDR2 YYREEE (reference sequence). The trim removed 0 bases at V and 6 bases at J, leaving 4 bases unmatched. CDR3 region: CASSLGVDRGPGELFF. CDR3 bases: TGTGCCAGCAGCTTGGGAGTGGACAGGGGGCCCGGGGAGCTGTTTTTT.

The chain couples TRBV7-2 to TRBJ2-5; D assignment may be TRBD1 or TRBD2 (6 bases each). The CDR3 is 13 residues long. V lost 5 bases, J lost 1 base, and 8 bases lay in between. Germline V CDR1 and CDR2: SGHTA, FQGNSA. DNA for the CDR3: TGTGCCAGCAGCAGGGGGGTCCAAGAGACCCAGTACTTC. Amino acids: CASSRGVQETQYF.

The rearrangement links TRBV7-2 to TRBJ1-2, with TRBD1 matching 11 bases. The CDR3 is 17 amino acids. The V gene end was trimmed by 5 bases and the J gene end by 0 bases; junction bases not matched to a gene: 8. Per the germline V gene, CDR1 is SGHTA and CDR2 is FQGNSA. This chain's CDR3 is CASSPRTGGTSNYGYTF. In nucleotides, the CDR3 is TGTGCCAGCAGCCCCCGGACAGGGGGCACATCTAACTATGGCTACACCTTC.

CDR3 DNA sequence: TGTGCCAGCAGCTCGGGACAGGGAGGCTCATACAATGAGCAGTTCTTC. Translation: CASSSGQGGSYNEQFF. The genes are TRBV7-9 and TRBJ2-1, with 9 bases aligning to TRBD1. Germline V CDR1 and CDR2: SEHNR, FQNEAQ (reference sequence). V was pared by 4 bases and J by 4 bases, with 8 bases of the junction left unmatched. This CDR3 region has 16 residues.

V is TRBV9 and J is TRBJ2-1; 7 nucleotides match TRBD2. CDR1 and CDR2 from the germline V gene are SGDLS and YYNGEE. The CDR3 contains 16 residues. Trimming cost V 3 bases and J 4 bases; bases outside gene matches: 10. CDR3 protein: CASSGLGSGAYNEQFF. CDR3 coding DNA: TGTGCCAGCAGCGGGTTAGGGAGCGGGGCTTACAATGAGCAGTTCTTC.

This clone has only one observation. The chain couples TRBV19 to TRBJ2-1; D may correspond to TRBD1 or TRBD2 (5 bases each). V was shortened by 3 bases and J by 4 bases, with 10 bases between the two germline ends. The CDR3 is 14 amino acids. Germline V CDR1 and CDR2: LNHDA, SQIVND (reference sequence). CDR3 in amino acids: CASSIRDEYNEQFF. The CDR3 DNA sequence: TGTGCCAGTAGTATTCGGGACGAGTACAATGAGCAGTTCTTC.

The chain couples TRBV7-8 to TRBJ2-2; TRBD1 aligns across 9 bases. The V gene end was trimmed by 4 bases and the J gene end by 5 bases; junction bases not matched to a gene: 8. This CDR3 is 16 amino acids long. Germline V gene data show CDR1 as SGHVS and CDR2 as FQNEAQ. CDR3 amino acids: CASSSPGQGITGELFF. CDR3 sequence (DNA): TGTGCCAGCAGCTCCCCGGGACAGGGCATAACCGGGGAGCTGTTTTTT.

The gene calls are TRBV4-3 and TRBJ2-7; tentatively, D is TRBD1 or TRBD2 (5 bases each). Germline V lookup: CDR1 LGHNA, CDR2 YSLEER. This CDR3 spans 15 amino acids. V dropped 0 bases and J dropped 5 bases, with 14 bases sitting between them. The DNA for the CDR3 is TGCGCCAGCAGCCAAGATGGGACGCCTCGGGACGAGCAGTACTTC. Amino acid sequence: CASSQDGTPRDEQYF.